These 26 T cell receptor beta chains were all obtained from the same sample, sequenced in a study of T cell changes during pregnancy in multiple sclerosis. Method: immunoSEQ multiplex PCR; TCRdb's copy keeps in-frame clones and lacks some. This table has about 52,000 clones, 90% to 95% appearing once. Sequenced material: CD4+ T cells from peripheral blood mononuclear cells, taken before pregnancy. Source of these receptors: a female donor with multiple sclerosis, enrolled in a pregnancy study.

The V and J genes are TRBV2 and TRBJ1-5, with a possible D match to TRBD1 (6 bases). Germline CDR1 reads SNHLY; CDR2 reads FYNNEI. There are 15 residues in the CDR3. The V and J ends lost 8 bases and 0 bases respectively, with 14 bases between them. CDR3 nucleotides: TGTGCCAGCCTCAAGACAGGCGTTAGCAATCAGCCCCAGCATTTT. Its protein is CASLKTGVSNQPQHF.

V usage is TRBV27 and J usage is TRBJ2-3; 9 bases map to TRBD1. Trimming at V came to 5 bases and at J to 3 bases, leaving 9 bases not matched to a gene. CDR3 length equals 16 residues. CDR1 and CDR2 (germline): MNHEY, SMNVEV (reference sequence). The CDR3 loop is CASSQPGTGKTDTQYF. For the CDR3, the DNA is TGTGCCAGCAGTCAGCCCGGGACAGGGAAAACAGATACGCAGTATTTT.

The rearrangement links TRBV28 to TRBJ2-7, with 8 bases fitting TRBD1. Per the germline V gene, CDR1 is MDHEN and CDR2 is SYDVKM. With 5 bases clipped from V and 2 bases from J, the junction kept 11 bases outside the gene matches. The CDR3 is made up of 16 amino acids. The CDR3 DNA reads as TGTGCCAGCAGTGGCCCAGGGGGCAGGGGGCCCTACGAGCAGTACTTC. It codes for CASSGPGGRGPYEQYF.

This clone showed up just once. This chain connects TRBV7-2 to TRBJ2-7, with 10 bases fitting TRBD2. The CDR3 consists of 18 residues. After removal of 2 bases from V and 6 bases from J, the junction contained 16 bases not matched to a gene. Looked up from germline, CDR1 is SGHTA and CDR2 is FQGNSA. CDR3 region: CASSLSPEGSGRGREQYF. DNA for the CDR3: TGTGCCAGCAGCTTATCCCCGGAGGGCAGCGGGAGGGGTCGCGAGCAGTACTTC.

V is TRBV4-3 and J is TRBJ2-2, with 9 positions matching TRBD2. V shed 4 bases and J 0 bases; nucleotides not matched to a gene: 3. The CDR3 sequence is 16 residues long. Germline V gives CDR1 LGHNA, CDR2 YSLEER. The CDR3 DNA follows: TGCGCCAGCAGCCCGGGACTAGCTACGAACACCGGGGAGCTGTTTTTT. Residues: CASSPGLATNTGELFF.

This clone showed up just a few times. The chain couples TRBV11-2 to TRBJ1-1, with a tentative D call TRBD1 (5 bases). V dropped 4 bases and J dropped 11 bases, with 17 bases sitting between them. The CDR3 is 13 amino acids. Germline CDR1 SGHAT, CDR2 FQNNGV. The CDR3 DNA sequence: TGTGCCAGCAGCTCAATCGGCAGGGCGCAGGCTTTCTTT. This sequence encodes CASSSIGRAQAFF.

The CDR3 nucleotides read TGTGCCAGCTCACCTCTAGCGTCCACCGGGGAGCTGTTTTTT. The encoded protein is CASSPLASTGELFF. This sequence joins TRBV18 and TRBJ2-2; D perhaps matches TRBD2 (6 bases). CDR1 is KGHSH and CDR2 is LQKENI in the germline V gene. The V end lost 3 bases, the J end lost 4 bases, and 9 bases lay between the germline ends. This CDR3 is built from 14 residues.

The chain joins TRBV7-8 to TRBJ1-1; 7 bases map to TRBD1. The CDR3 has 14 residues. The germline V gene has CDR1 SGHVS and CDR2 FQNEAQ. The J segment lost 1 base and the V segment lost 11 bases, leaving 10 bases of the junction unmatched. CDR3 in amino acids: CAGRDSGPNTEAFF. The CDR3 nucleotides read TGTGCCGGACGGGACAGCGGCCCGAACACTGAAGCTTTCTTT.

V usage is TRBV30 and J usage is TRBJ1-3, with D maybe TRBD1 (5 bases). CDR1 and CDR2 (germline): GTSNPN, SVGIG (reference sequence). V shed 2 bases and J shed 0 bases, with 8 bases lying between them. The CDR3 covers 14 residues. DNA of the CDR3: TGTGCCTGGAGTCGGGGGGGCTCTGGAAACACCATATATTTT. It codes for CAWSRGGSGNTIYF.

The chain couples TRBV27 to TRBJ1-3, with D possibly TRBD1 on 6 matching bases. CDR1 and CDR2 from the germline V gene are MNHEY and SMNVEV (reference sequence). V lost 4 bases and J lost 0, with 10 bases in between. The CDR3 is made up of 15 amino acids. DNA of the CDR3: TGTGCCAGCAGTTCGGGACAATTCTCTGGAAACACCATATATTTT. Protein sequence: CASSSGQFSGNTIYF.

The rearrangement links TRBV7-2 to TRBJ2-2, with D possibly TRBD1 on 7 matching bases. This CDR3 is 14 amino acids long. Trimming removed 0 bases at V and 6 bases at J, with 8 bases between. Germline loops: CDR1 SGHTA, CDR2 FQGNSA. CDR3 loop: CASSLARGAGELFF. CDR3 nucleotides: TGTGCCAGCAGCTTAGCCAGGGGGGCCGGGGAGCTGTTTTTT.

This clone was picked up one time. V gene TRBV5-1 combines with J gene TRBJ2-7; 9 positions agree with TRBD1. Germline V gene data show CDR1 as SGHRS and CDR2 as YFSETQ. The length of the CDR3 is 17 residues. The V and J ends lost 0 bases and 5 bases, in that order; junction bases with no gene match: 12. CDR3 loop: CASSLEPLGTGKNEQYF. In DNA form, the CDR3 reads TGCGCCAGCAGCTTGGAACCTTTAGGGACAGGGAAAAACGAGCAGTACTTC.

This rearrangement joins TRBV7-9 to TRBJ2-1; TRBD1 agrees at 8 bases. The CDR3 runs to 15 residues. Germline trimming cut 3 bases from V and 4 bases from J; bases unmatched to any gene: 5. Germline CDR1 reads SEHNR; CDR2 reads FQNEAQ (reference sequence). CDR3 sequence: CASSFITGGYNEQFF. In DNA, the CDR3 is TGTGCCAGCAGCTTCATCACAGGGGGATACAATGAGCAGTTCTTC.

The J gene is TRBJ2-3, the V gene TRBV9; 9 bases fit TRBD2. J gave up 2 bases and V 0 bases, and 1 base lay outside the gene matches. The CDR3 is 15 residues long. Germline CDR1 is SGDLS and CDR2 is YYNGEE. This chain's CDR3 is CASSVVGLATDTQYF. Here the CDR3 DNA reads TGTGCCAGCAGCGTAGTGGGACTAGCCACAGATACGCAGTATTTT. The full variable domain, its missing parts supplied by reference TRBV9 and TRBJ2-3, is DSGVTQTPKHLITATGQRVTLRCSPRSGDLSVYWYQQSLDQGLQFLIQYYNGEERAKGNILERFSAQQFPDLHSELNLSSLELGDSALYFCASSVVGLATDTQYFGPGTRLTVL.

The chain uses TRBV7-2 and TRBJ1-1; 8 bases are shared with TRBD1. Looked up from germline, CDR1 is SGHTA and CDR2 is FQGNSA. The V gene end was trimmed by 5 bases and the J gene end by 1 base; junction bases not matched to a gene: 12. The CDR3 totals 17 residues. The CDR3 DNA reads as TGTGCCAGCAGCCCAAGGGTCCAGGGGGCAAGGAACACTGAAGCTTTCTTT. Translating it yields CASSPRVQGARNTEAFF.

This chain links TRBV7-9 with TRBJ1-1, with D possibly TRBD1 on 6 matching bases. The CDR3 extends over 15 amino acids. V was shortened by 4 bases and J by 0 bases, with 12 bases between the two germline ends. The germline CDR1 and CDR2 sequences are SEHNR and FQNEAQ (reference sequence). This CDR3 is CASSSRTAMNTEAFF. Written as DNA, the CDR3 is TGTGCCAGCAGCTCGCGGACAGCCATGAACACTGAAGCTTTCTTT.

The chain has TRBV19 and TRBJ1-4, with TRBD1 identical over 8 bases. The CDR3 consists of 17 residues. Germline trimming cut 3 bases from V and 5 bases from J; bases unmatched to any gene: 11. Germline assignment: CDR1 LNHDA and CDR2 SQIVND (reference sequence). CDR3 loop: CASSIPGTGPTNEKLFF. CDR3 nucleotides: TGTGCCAGTAGTATCCCAGGGACAGGACCGACGAATGAAAAACTGTTTTTT. Drawing the rest from reference TRBV19 and TRBJ1-4, the complete variable domain is DGGITQSPKYLFRKEGQNVTLSCEQNLNHDAMYWYRQDPGQGLRLIYYSQIVNDFQKGDIAEGYSVSREKKESFPLTVTSAQKNPTAFYLCASSIPGTGPTNEKLFFGSGTQLSVL.

This clone is a singleton in its sample. The rearrangement links TRBV7-2 to TRBJ1-1, with D unclear. Trimming removed 6 bases at V and 1 base at J, with 12 bases between. Germline CDR1 SGHTA, CDR2 FQGNSA. This CDR3 has 14 residues. DNA of the CDR3: TGTGCCAGCAGACCCCCCCGGGAGAACACTGAAGCTTTCTTT. Amino acids: CASRPPRENTEAFF.

The chain is built from TRBV30 and TRBJ2-7; a weak D match, TRBD2 (6 bases). Trimming took 3 bases from V and 0 from J, leaving 15 bases between them. CDR1 is GTSNPN, CDR2 SVGIG, per germline (reference sequence). The CDR3 runs 15 residues. CDR3 DNA: TGTGCCTGGAGGGACCGGGACTGGACCTCCTACGAGCAGTACTTC. Its translation is CAWRDRDWTSYEQYF.

The chain couples TRBV5-1 to TRBJ2-1; 13 bases fit TRBD2. The V gene end was trimmed by 2 bases and the J gene end by 9 bases; junction bases not matched to a gene: 5. From germline, CDR1 is SGHRS and CDR2 YFSETQ. This CDR3 has 15 residues. This CDR3 reads CASSFGLAGVSEQFF. The CDR3 DNA follows: TGCGCCAGCAGCTTTGGACTAGCGGGAGTTTCTGAGCAGTTCTTC.

The chain employs TRBV10-2 and TRBJ1-5; 8 bases fit TRBD1. Germline V CDR1 and CDR2: WSHSY, SAAADI. The trim removed 3 bases at V and 5 bases at J, leaving 3 bases unmatched. This CDR3 is 14 amino acids long. The CDR3 bases are TGCGCCAGCAGTGACGGACAGGGACATCAGCCCCAGCATTTT. Its translation is CASSDGQGHQPQHF.

This chain uses TRBV6-1 with TRBJ2-7; TRBD2 agrees at 8 bases. The V and J ends lost 6 bases and 0 bases, in that order; junction bases with no gene match: 7. The length of the CDR3 is 15 residues. CDR1 is MNHNS and CDR2 is SASEGT in the germline V gene. The DNA of the CDR3 is TGTGCCAGCAGGGGGCAGCGGGAGAGCTCCTACGAGCAGTACTTC. Its translation is CASRGQRESSYEQYF.

The rearrangement uses TRBV15 and TRBJ2-5; 7 positions agree with TRBD2. There are 15 residues in the CDR3. V lost 0 bases, J lost 5 bases, and 6 bases stayed unmatched. Germline CDR1 LNHNV, CDR2 YYDKDF (reference sequence). In DNA form, the CDR3 reads TGTGCCACCAGCAGAGATGGAACTAGCGTGGAGACCCAGTACTTC. Translating gives CATSRDGTSVETQYF.

V usage is TRBV25-1 and J usage is TRBJ1-4; TRBD1 is a possible D gene (5 bases). V was pared by 6 bases and J by 2 bases, with 13 bases between. The CDR3 runs 15 residues. Germline V gene lookup returns CDR1 MGHDK and CDR2 SYGVNS. DNA of the CDR3: TGTGCCAGCAGCAGGGCGGCGGGGACTAATGAAAAACTGTTTTTT. Its protein product is CASSRAAGTNEKLFF. The whole variable domain, filled in from reference TRBV25-1 and TRBJ1-4, reads EADIYQTPRYLVIGTGKKITLECSQTMGHDKMYWYQQDPGMELHLIHYSYGVNSTEKGDLSSESTVSRIRTEHFPLTLESARPSHTSQYLCASSRAAGTNEKLFFGSGTQLSVL.

J is TRBJ2-1 and V is TRBV30; 7 bases line up with TRBD2. After removal of 3 bases from V and 2 bases from J, the junction contained 7 bases not matched to a gene. Germline V gene sequence: CDR1 GTSNPN, CDR2 SVGIG (reference sequence). This CDR3 is built from 15 residues. The CDR3 DNA follows: TGTGCCTGGAGGAGGGAGCGGGGACCCTACAATGAGCAGTTCTTC. Translating gives CAWRRERGPYNEQFF.

The chain links TRBV30 to TRBJ1-1; D is unresolved. The germline V gene encodes CDR1 GTSNPN and CDR2 SVGIG (reference sequence). Trimming removed 0 bases from V and 0 bases from J, with 14 bases in between. The CDR3 totals 16 residues. The CDR3 protein is CAWSVNTGHLNTEAFF. Here the CDR3 DNA reads TGTGCCTGGAGTGTAAATACTGGTCACCTGAACACTGAAGCTTTCTTT.